The next 23 T cell receptor beta chains were all read from a single sample in a study of blood T cell repertoires in COVID-19. The assay was immunoSEQ multiplex PCR, and TCRdb's table has in-frame clones only and misses some. The sample consists of hundreds of thousands of clones, about nine tenths of them appearing once. Sequencing input: PBMCs or T cells enriched from blood (not recorded which). These receptors all come from a man aged 25-45 years who had recovered from COVID-19.

V is TRBV19 and J is TRBJ1-2; 9 bases are shared with TRBD1. J lost 4 bases, V lost 7 bases, and 13 bases had no gene match. The CDR3 length is 16 residues. Germline V gives CDR1 LNHDA, CDR2 SQIVND (reference sequence). This chain's CDR3 is CASTQGGTGGSYGYTF. As DNA, the CDR3 is TGTGCCAGTACCCAGGGGGGTACAGGGGGCAGCTATGGCTACACCTTC.

The J gene is TRBJ1-4, the V gene TRBV7-9; TRBD1 might be the D (6 bases). CDR3 length: 15 amino acids. The V end lost 7 bases, the J end lost 8 bases, and 20 bases lay between the germline ends. CDR1 is SEHNR and CDR2 is FQNEAQ in the germline V gene (reference sequence). The CDR3 reads CASKPGAGVIEKLFF. The CDR3 DNA reads as TGTGCCAGCAAACCTGGGGCAGGGGTAATAGAAAAACTGTTTTTT.

Only a few counts were recorded for this clone. The chain links TRBV2 to TRBJ2-3; possible D gene TRBD1, 6 bases. CDR1 and CDR2 (germline): SNHLY, FYNNEI. There are 14 residues in the CDR3. Trimming cost V 5 bases and J 6 bases, with 15 bases left between them. Here the CDR3 DNA reads TGTGCCAGCAGTTCGACACAGGGATCCGATACGCAGTATTTT. Its translation is CASSSTQGSDTQYF.

The chain joins TRBV6-5 to TRBJ2-7, with 8 bases lining up with TRBD2. The germline CDR1 and CDR2 sequences are MNHEY and SVGAGI. Trimming at V came to 8 bases and at J to 9 bases, leaving 6 bases not matched to a gene. The length of the CDR3 is 11 residues. The CDR3 region is CASYSGMVQYF. CDR3 coding DNA: TGTGCCAGCTATAGCGGGATGGTGCAGTACTTC.

The J gene is TRBJ1-4, the V gene TRBV7-9; perhaps TRBD1 as D (5 bases). CDR1 and CDR2 from the germline V gene are SEHNR and FQNEAQ (reference sequence). This CDR3 comprises 14 residues. Trimming cost V 7 bases and J 8 bases, with 17 bases left between them. CDR3 nucleotide sequence: TGTGCCAGCATAGAACAGGCCTTTGACGAAAAACTGTTTTTT. Encoded protein: CASIEQAFDEKLFF.

This clone was counted a single time. This chain joins TRBV10-1 and TRBJ1-1; D unclear. The V gene's germline CDR1 is WNHNN and CDR2 SYGVQD (reference sequence). CDR3 size: 13 residues. Trimming took 4 bases from V and 0 from J, leaving 6 bases between them. Here the CDR3 DNA reads TGCGCCAGCAGTGCTAAAGTGAACACTGAAGCTTTCTTT. Its protein product is CASSAKVNTEAFF.

This chain joins TRBV30 and TRBJ2-5; the D gene is possibly TRBD1 (6 bases). CDR1 is GTSNPN and CDR2 is SVGIG in the germline V gene (reference sequence). The V and J ends lost 6 bases and 0 bases respectively, with 17 bases between them. The CDR3 extends over 15 amino acids. CDR3 protein: CACIPGHRYQETQYF. CDR3 bases: TGTGCCTGCATCCCGGGACACCGGTACCAAGAGACCCAGTACTTC.

This clone has just a few counts. The chain recombines TRBV7-2 with TRBJ1-1; weak D call: TRBD1 (5 bases). Between the trimmed V and J ends, which lost 1 base and 0 bases, there was a span of 9 bases. Germline V gene data show CDR1 as SGHTA and CDR2 as FQGNSA. The CDR3 is made up of 15 amino acids. In DNA form, the CDR3 reads TGTGCCAGCAGCTTAGGCCGACAGATGAACACTGAAGCTTTCTTT. Its protein is CASSLGRQMNTEAFF.

This CDR3 is CASSQPDAREGYTF. The CDR3 DNA is TGCGCCAGCAGCCAACCCGACGCCCGGGAGGGCTACACCTTC. V is TRBV4-1 and J is TRBJ1-2; D is ambiguous. Germline assignment: CDR1 MGHRA and CDR2 YSYEKL. The CDR3 length is 14 residues. Trimming took off 2 bases at V and 8 bases at J, with 15 bases between the two ends.

V and J are TRBV19 and TRBJ2-1; D remains unclear. V was shortened by 2 bases and J by 0 bases, with 5 bases between the two germline ends. CDR1 and CDR2 (germline): LNHDA, SQIVND (reference sequence). The CDR3 has 14 amino acids. The CDR3 coding sequence is TGTGCCAGTAGTATACACAGCTCCTACAATGAGCAGTTCTTC. The encoded protein is CASSIHSSYNEQFF.

V is TRBV3-1 (or the pseudogene TRBV3-2) and J is TRBJ2-2; D might be TRBD1 (5 bases). The CDR3 spans 14 residues. The V gene lost 4 bases and the J gene lost 5 bases, with 11 bases spanning the gap. Germline values: CDR1 LGHDT, CDR2 YNNKEL (reference sequence). The CDR3 nucleotides are TGTGCCAGCAGCCCCCCGCGACAGACCGGGGAGCTGTTTTTT. It encodes CASSPPRQTGELFF.

This chain links TRBV19 with TRBJ2-7, with 7 bases matching TRBD1. The length of the CDR3 is 14 residues. Germline lookup yields CDR1 LNHDA and CDR2 SQIVND (reference sequence). The V segment lost 8 bases and the J segment 0 bases; nucleotides outside the gene matches: 7. CDR3 loop: CASSGTVSSYEQYF. The CDR3 nucleotides read TGTGCCAGTTCCGGGACAGTTAGCTCCTACGAGCAGTACTTC. The full variable domain, in which reference TRBV19 and TRBJ2-7 provide the parts outside the CDR3, is DGGITQSPKYLFRKEGQNVTLSCEQNLNHDAMYWYRQDPGQGLRLIYYSQIVNDFQKGDIAEGYSVSREKKESFPLTVTSAQKNPTAFYLCASSGTVSSYEQYFGPGTRLTVT.

This clone has a single count. The chain is built from TRBV5-1 and TRBJ1-6, with 8 bases identical to TRBD1. The trim removed 0 bases at V and 8 bases at J, leaving 4 bases unmatched. Germline lookup yields CDR1 SGHRS and CDR2 YFSETQ. CDR3 size: 15 residues. This CDR3 reads CASSLAGQVDSPLHF. The CDR3 bases are TGCGCCAGCAGCTTGGCGGGACAGGTAGATTCACCCCTCCACTTT.

The chain combines TRBV6-8 with TRBJ1-2; perhaps TRBD1 as D (5 bases). CDR3 length: 12 residues. Germline values: CDR1 MNHGY, CDR2 SAAAGT. Trimming stripped 6 bases from V and 8 bases from J, with 13 bases between. Here the CDR3 reads CASRTGTTGYTF. The CDR3 region has the DNA TGTGCCAGCAGAACCGGGACTACGGGCTACACCTTC.

Ten or more counts support this clone. The rearrangement uses TRBV10-1 and TRBJ2-1; 7 bases match TRBD2. Germline V CDR1 and CDR2: WNHNN, SYGVQD (reference sequence). V gave up 4 bases and J gave up 3 bases; unmatched junction bases: 0. CDR3 size: 13 residues. The CDR3 DNA reads as TGCGCCAGCAGTGGGACTAGCTACAATGAGCAGTTCTTC. It codes for CASSGTSYNEQFF.

The chain links TRBV5-5 to TRBJ2-5; TRBD2 is a possible D gene (6 bases). Looked up from germline, CDR1 is SGHKS and CDR2 is YYEKEE (reference sequence). Trimming pared 0 bases from V and 5 bases from J, leaving 14 bases between. This CDR3 spans 15 amino acids. CDR3 in amino acids: CASSLVVDYFETQYF. CDR3 DNA sequence: TGTGCCAGCAGCTTGGTTGTGGACTATTTTGAGACCCAGTACTTC.

This clone was seen a single time. CDR3 DNA: TGTGCCACCAGTGAAGGGACAGGGGGCATGAACACTGAAGCTTTCTTT. Translating gives CATSEGTGGMNTEAFF. V is TRBV24-1 and J is TRBJ1-1; TRBD1 aligns across 12 bases. Germline V CDR1 and CDR2: KGHDR, SFDVKD. V was clipped by 4 bases and J by 0 bases; unmatched bases: 2. The CDR3 contains 16 residues.

The V gene is TRBV7-9, the J gene TRBJ2-4; D may be TRBD2 (6 bases). V lost 7 bases to trimming and J lost 0 bases, with 16 bases between them. Germline loops: CDR1 SEHNR, CDR2 FQNEAQ (reference sequence). The CDR3 contains 16 residues. CDR3: CASTRGGSLAKNIQYF. CDR3 coding DNA: TGTGCCAGCACGAGGGGAGGATCTCTAGCCAAAAACATTCAGTACTTC.

This clone appeared once. The chain uses TRBV27 and TRBJ1-2; the match to TRBD1 covers 7 bases. Germline CDR1 is MNHEY and CDR2 is SMNVEV (reference sequence). The CDR3 totals 15 residues. V shed 4 bases, J shed 4 bases, and the junction held 9 bases outside the gene matches. The CDR3 DNA reads TGTGCCAGCAGTTGGACAGGACGACCTTCCTATGGCTACACCTTC. Protein sequence: CASSWTGRPSYGYTF.

The V gene is TRBV14, the J gene TRBJ1-6, with D uncertain. Per germline, CDR1 SGHDN and CDR2 FVKESK. The length of the CDR3 is 13 residues. V lost 3 bases to trimming and J lost 5 bases, with 5 bases between them. The CDR3 region has the DNA TGTGCCAGCAGCCAGTTCAATAATTCACCCCTCCACTTT. Translated, it gives CASSQFNNSPLHF.

The chain has TRBV24-1 and TRBJ2-5, with 9 bases aligning to TRBD1. Germline-derived CDR1 and CDR2 are KGHDR and SFDVKD. Unmatched junction bases numbered 9, after V lost 9 bases and J lost 5 bases. CDR3 length equals 14 residues. CDR3 amino acids: CATERTGDYETQYF. In DNA, the CDR3 is TGTGCCACCGAACGGACAGGGGATTACGAGACCCAGTACTTC.

The V and J genes are TRBV5-8 and TRBJ1-1; the D gene is possibly TRBD1 (6 bases). The CDR3 contains 14 residues. V lost 5 bases and J lost 1, with 12 bases in between. Germline V CDR1 and CDR2: SGHTS, YDEGEE. Here the CDR3 reads CASSSTGSNTEAFF. The CDR3 DNA sequence: TGTGCCAGCAGTTCAACAGGGTCGAACACTGAAGCTTTCTTT.

This clone was observed a single time. The rearrangement uses TRBV14 and TRBJ1-1; D uncertain. V lost 2 bases and J lost 5, with 12 bases in between. Germline V gene sequence: CDR1 SGHDN, CDR2 FVKESK. The CDR3 consists of 14 residues. The CDR3 here is CASSQTDGVTEAFF. CDR3 nucleotide sequence: TGTGCCAGCAGCCAAACAGACGGGGTAACTGAAGCTTTCTTT.